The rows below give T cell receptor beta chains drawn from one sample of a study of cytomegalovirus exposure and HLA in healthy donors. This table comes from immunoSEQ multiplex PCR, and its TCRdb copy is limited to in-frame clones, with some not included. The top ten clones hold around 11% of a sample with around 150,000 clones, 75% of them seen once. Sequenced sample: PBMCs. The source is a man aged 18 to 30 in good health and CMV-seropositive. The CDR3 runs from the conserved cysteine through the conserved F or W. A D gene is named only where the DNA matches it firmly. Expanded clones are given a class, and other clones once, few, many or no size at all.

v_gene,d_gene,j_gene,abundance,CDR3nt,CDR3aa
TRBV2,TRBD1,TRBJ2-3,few,TGTGCCAGCAGCCAGGGGGCGGGAGATACGCAGTATTTT,CASSQGAGDTQYF
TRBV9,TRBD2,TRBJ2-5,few,TGTGCCAGCAGCGGTCCGGGGGAGGGCCATGAGACCCAGTACTTC,CASSGPGEGHETQYF
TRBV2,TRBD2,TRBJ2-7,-,TGTGCCAGCAGCCCCTTACTAGCGGACCGCTACGAGCAGTACTTC,CASSPLLADRYEQYF
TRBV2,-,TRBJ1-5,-,TGTGCCAGAGGGGGAGGGACTAGCAATCAGCCCCAGCATTTT,CARGGGTSNQPQHF
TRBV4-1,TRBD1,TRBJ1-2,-,TGCGCCAGCAGCCAAGAACCAATGGGACAGCAGCCTAACTATGGCTACCCCTTC,CASSQEPMGQQPNYGYPF
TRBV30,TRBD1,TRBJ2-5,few,TGTGCCTGGAGTGTACAGGGGGAGAGAGAGACCCAGTACTTC,CAWSVQGERETQYF
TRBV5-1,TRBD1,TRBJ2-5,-,TGCGCCAGCAGCTTGATAAGGGGACAGGGGCAAGAGACCCAGTACTTC,CASSLIRGQGQETQYF
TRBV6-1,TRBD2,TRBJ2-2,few,TGTGCCAGCAGTGAACTAGCGGGAGACACCGGGGAGCTGTTTTTT,CASSELAGDTGELFF
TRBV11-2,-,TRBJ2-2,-,TGTGCCAGCAGCTTCCCCTCCGGGGAGCTGTTTTTT,CASSFPSGELFF
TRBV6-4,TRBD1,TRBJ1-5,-,TGTGCCAGCAGAACAGGGGGCGCTTTTCAGCCCCAGCATTTT,CASRTGGAFQPQHF
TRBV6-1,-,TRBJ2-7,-,TGTGCCAGCAAGTTAACAGTCACCCTCTCCTACGAGCAGTACTTC,CASKLTVTLSYEQYF
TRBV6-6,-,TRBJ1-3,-,TGTGCCAGCTATACAAGCTCTGGAAACACCATATATTTT,CASYTSSGNTIYF
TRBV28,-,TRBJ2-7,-,TGTGCCAGCAGCTCGCGGGGCGAGCAGTACTTC,CASSSRGEQYF
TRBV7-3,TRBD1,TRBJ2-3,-,TGTGCCAGCAGCTTAGGGACAGGGGCAGATACGCAGTATTTT,CASSLGTGADTQYF
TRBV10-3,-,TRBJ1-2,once,TGTGCCATCAGTGACGGCTATGGCTACACCTTC,CAISDGYGYTF
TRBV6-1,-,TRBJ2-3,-,TGTGCCAGCAGTGAAGTCGGGGGAGGACGTATTAGCACAGATACGCAGTATTTT,CASSEVGGGRISTDTQYF
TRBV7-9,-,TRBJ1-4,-,TGTTCCAGCCGCCCGACAAAGGGGGCAACTAATGAAAAACTGTTTTTT,CSSRPTKGATNEKLFF
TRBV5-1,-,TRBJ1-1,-,TGCGCCAGCAGCTTGTCCCCAGGGGTGAATGCTGAAGCTTTCTTT,CASSLSPGVNAEAFF
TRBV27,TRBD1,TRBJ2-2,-,TGTGCCAGCAGCCTCAGGATCGGGACAGGGGTTTTCCTTGCCGGGGAGCTGTTTTTT,CASSLRIGTGVFLAGELFF
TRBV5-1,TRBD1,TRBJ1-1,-,TGCGCCAGCCAGGGACAGGGAAACACTGAAGCTTTCTTT,CASQGQGNTEAFF
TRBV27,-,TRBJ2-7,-,TGTGCCAGCAGCGAAGGGGGGGAGAGGGATGACGAGCAGTACTTC,CASSEGGERDDEQYF
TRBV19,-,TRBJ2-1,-,TGTGCCAGTAGCGTTTCTTCGGTCATTTATGAGCAGTTCTTC,CASSVSSVIYEQFF
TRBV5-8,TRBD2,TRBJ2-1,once,TGTGCCAGCAGCGAGGTTGCCTGGCGGGAGTTTTCCTCCTACAATGAGCAGTTCTTC,CASSEVAWREFSSYNEQFF
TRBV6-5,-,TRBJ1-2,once,TGTGCCAGCAGTTACTCGAATGCAGGGGTCCCCTATGGCTACACCTTC,CASSYSNAGVPYGYTF
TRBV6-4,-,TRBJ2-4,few,TGTGCCAGCAGGGCTAAAAACATTCAGTACTTC,CASRAKNIQYF
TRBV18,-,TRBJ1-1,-,TGTGCCAGCTCACCACTGGGGGGTGGTACTCTGAACACTGAAGCTTTCTTT,CASSPLGGGTLNTEAFF
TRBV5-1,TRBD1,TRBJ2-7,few,TGCGCCAGCAGGCCCGGGACAGACCCCCATTACGAGCAGTACTTC,CASRPGTDPHYEQYF
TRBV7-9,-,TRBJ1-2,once,TGTGCCAGCAGCTTAGGAGGTTACCCCGATAACTATGGCTACCCCTTC,CASSLGGYPDNYGYPF
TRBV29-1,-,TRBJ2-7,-,TGCAGCGTTGCCCTCGCAGGGAAGGGGTTGGAGCAGTACTTC,CSVALAGKGLEQYF
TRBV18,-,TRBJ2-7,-,TGTGCCAGCTCACCACCACTAGCAGTTTTCCTCTACGAGCAGTACTTC,CASSPPLAVFLYEQYF
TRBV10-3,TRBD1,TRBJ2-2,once,TGTGCCATCGGAGGGACAGGCACGAACACCGGGGAGCTGTTTTTT,CAIGGTGTNTGELFF
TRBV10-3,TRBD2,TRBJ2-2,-,TGTGCCATCAGTGAGTCTAGCGGGAAGAACACCGGGGAGCTGTTTTTT,CAISESSGKNTGELFF
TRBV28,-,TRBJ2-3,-,TGTGCCAGCAGTTTTGGGGCGGCGCTTGCAGATACGCAGTATTTT,CASSFGAALADTQYF
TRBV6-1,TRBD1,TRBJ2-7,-,TGTGCCAGCAGTGTCGACAGGGGGCTAGACGAGCAGTACTTC,CASSVDRGLDEQYF
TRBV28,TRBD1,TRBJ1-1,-,TGTGCCAGCAGAAATGACAGGGAGAACACTGAAGCTTTCTTT,CASRNDRENTEAFF
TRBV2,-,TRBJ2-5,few,TGTGCCAGCAGTGAAGCCCGGGAGACCCAGTACTTC,CASSEARETQYF
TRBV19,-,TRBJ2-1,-,TGTGCCAGTAGTGGGGACTTCTACAATGAGCAGTTCTTC,CASSGDFYNEQFF
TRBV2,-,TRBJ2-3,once,TGTGCCAGCAGTGAAGGCGGAGTCACAGATACGCAGTATTTT,CASSEGGVTDTQYF
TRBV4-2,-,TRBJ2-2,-,TGTGCCAGCAGCCAAAAAGGGACTGTGGCTCCCGGGGAGCTGTTTTTT,CASSQKGTVAPGELFF
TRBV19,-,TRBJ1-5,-,TGTGCCAGTAGCCCCGGGGGGTATAGCAATCAGCCCCAGCATTTT,CASSPGGYSNQPQHF
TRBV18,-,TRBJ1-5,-,TGTGCCAGCTCACTCTCCAAGGGACAACAGCCCCAGCATTTT,CASSLSKGQQPQHF
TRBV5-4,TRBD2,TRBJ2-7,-,TGTGCCAGCAGCAGATTAGCGGGGACCTCCTACGAGCAGTACTTC,CASSRLAGTSYEQYF
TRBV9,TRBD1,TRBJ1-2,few,TGTGCCAGCAGCGTTCGGGACAGCTATGGCTACACCTTC,CASSVRDSYGYTF
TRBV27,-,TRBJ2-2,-,TGTGCCAGCAGCGCCTCTAGAACCGGGGAGCTGTTTTTT,CASSASRTGELFF
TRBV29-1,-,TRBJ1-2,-,TGCAGCGTTGTCACTACTAACTATGGCTACACCTTC,CSVVTTNYGYTF
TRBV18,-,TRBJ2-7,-,TGTGCCAGCTCACCACAAGAGGAGTTCGAGCAGTACTTC,CASSPQEEFEQYF
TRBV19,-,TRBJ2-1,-,TGTGCCAGTAGTATAACAGAAAACCTCAATGAGCAGTTCTTC,CASSITENLNEQFF
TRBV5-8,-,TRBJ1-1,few,TGTGCCAGCAGTCGTTGGGGGCGAGTCACTGAAGCTTTCTTT,CASSRWGRVTEAFF
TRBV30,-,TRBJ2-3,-,TGTGCCTGGAGTCGGACTCTCACTACGCAGTATTTT,CAWSRTLTTQYF
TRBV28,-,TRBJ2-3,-,TGTGCCAGCAGTTTAGGAAGGGGTCCAGATACGCAGTATTTT,CASSLGRGPDTQYF
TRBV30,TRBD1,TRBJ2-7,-,TGTGCCTGGAGTGACCTAGGACAGGCCTCCTACGAGCAGTACTTC,CAWSDLGQASYEQYF
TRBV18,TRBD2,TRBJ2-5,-,TGTGCCAGCTCACCAATCCAGCGGGGTGTACGAGAGACCCAGTACTTC,CASSPIQRGVRETQYF
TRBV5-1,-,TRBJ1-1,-,TGCGCCAGCAGCCCCCCGGCAGGGCCGAAAGTCACTGAAGCTTTCTTT,CASSPPAGPKVTEAFF
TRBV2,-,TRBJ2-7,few,TGTGCCAGCAGTCGTTCCTACGAGCAGTACTTC,CASSRSYEQYF
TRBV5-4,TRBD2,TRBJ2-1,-,TGTGCCAGCGGGACGGGGGGGGATGAGCAGTTCTTC,CASGTGGDEQFF
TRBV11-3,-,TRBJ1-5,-,TGTGCCAGCAGCCCTACCTCAGGTGAGGGTCAGCCCCAGCATTTT,CASSPTSGEGQPQHF
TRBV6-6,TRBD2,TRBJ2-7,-,TGTGCCAGCACCAAGTCTCTAGCGGTACCCTACGAGCAGTACTTC,CASTKSLAVPYEQYF
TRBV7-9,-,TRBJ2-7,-,TGTGCCAGCAGCTTAGACTACGGGACCTACGAGCAGTACTTC,CASSLDYGTYEQYF
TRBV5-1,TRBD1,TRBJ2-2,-,TGCGCCAGCAGCTTCAGTCCAGGGGGAAGCGGGGAGCTGTTTTTT,CASSFSPGGSGELFF
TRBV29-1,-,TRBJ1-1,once,TGCAGCGTTGAAGATGTGGAGGGAGCTTTCTTT,CSVEDVEGAFF